The next 13 T cell receptor beta chains were all read from a single sample in a study of HIV-infected patients and healthy controls. Reverse transcription used roughly 450 ng RNA and constant-region primers for alpha and beta. Separate chain-specific third strand synthesis with multiplexing indices produced the alpha and beta libraries. TCRdb analysed the 5' RACE reads with MiXCR anew, one entry per CDR3 protein. Of 3,000 to 4,000 distinct CDR3 sequences detected, around 30% appear once; the ten largest clones hold 20% to 25%. Antiretroviral therapy had run roughly three months, about 14 weeks, before follow-up blood collection. Whole blood was used without fractionation, so all unsorted peripheral T cells were included. Sequenced here: blood, sampled during antiretroviral therapy. The source is an adult with HIV infection.

This clonotype is labeled medium-sized. V and J are TRBV2 and TRBJ1-5; TRBD1 agrees at 9 bases. With V trimmed by 0 bases and J by 0 bases, 6 bases remained unmatched. The CDR3 is made up of 18 amino acids. Per the germline V gene, CDR1 is SNHLY and CDR2 is FYNNEI. Here the CDR3 reads CASSEAGTGNFSNQPQHF. The CDR3 DNA reads TGTGCCAGCAGTGAAGCCGGGACAGGGAACTTTAGCAATCAGCCCCAGCATTTT.

The chain carries TRBV27 and TRBJ2-3; D is unclear. V lost 1 base to trimming and J lost 1 base, with 3 bases between them. This CDR3 is 13 amino acids long. CDR1 is MNHEY, CDR2 SMNVEV, per germline (reference sequence). The CDR3 nucleotides are TGTGCCAGCAGTTTATGGGGCACAGATACGCAGTATTTT. As protein: CASSLWGTDTQYF.

By sample fraction, this clonotype is medium-sized. The V gene is TRBV9, the J gene TRBJ2-5; D uncertain. V was shortened by 4 bases and J by 5 bases, with 12 bases between the two germline ends. This CDR3 has 13 residues. The germline V gene has CDR1 SGDLS and CDR2 YYNGEE. The CDR3 bases are TGTGCCAGCAGCAATTTACTCTCGGAGACCCAGTACTTC. Translation: CASSNLLSETQYF.

This clonotype is labeled medium-sized (0.01 to 0.1%). This sequence joins TRBV29-1 and TRBJ2-2; possibly TRBD2 for D (6 bases). Trimming removed 1 base from V and 10 bases from J, with 13 bases in between. This CDR3 is 13 amino acids long. CDR1 and CDR2 (germline): SQVTM, ANQGSEA. The CDR3 DNA is TGCAGCGTTGAAGCCCCTAGCGCTCCGGAGCTGTTTTTT. It is translated as CSVEAPSAPELFF.

As concerns this clonotype: An end of the junction differs from the germline gene, which may be a read error. The V and J genes are TRBV4-3 and TRBJ1-2; D call uncertain. Germline CDR1 reads LGHNA; CDR2 reads YSLEER. This CDR3 is built from 14 residues. This chain's CDR3 is CDSSHETASYGYTF. The CDR3 DNA sequence: TGCGACAGCAGCCATGAAACAGCGTCCTATGGCTACACCTTC.

The table lists this clonotype with a count of one. The V gene is TRBV20-1, the J gene TRBJ1-4; D unclear. CDR3 size: 16 residues. The germline CDR1 and CDR2 sequences are DFQATT and SNEGSKA (reference sequence). V shed 5 bases and J shed 0 bases, with 16 bases lying between them. CDR3 amino acids: CSAPSLGTSTNEKLFF. The CDR3 DNA sequence: TGCAGTGCTCCCTCCCTCGGAACTTCAACTAATGAAAAACTGTTTTTT.

Of note for this clonotype: A much larger clone lies one base from this, so it may be a read error. The rearrangement uses TRBV20-1 and TRBJ2-7; D is perhaps TRBD1 or TRBD2 (5 bases each). This CDR3 is 15 amino acids long. Germline CDR1 is DFQATT and CDR2 is SNEGSKA (reference sequence). V was trimmed by 3 bases and J by 1 base, leaving 16 bases between them. This chain's CDR3 is CSASRLSEGSYEQYF. In nucleotides, the CDR3 is TGCAGTGCTAGCCGACTTTCCGAGGGGTCCTACGAGCAGTACTTC.

This clonotype was detected only a few times. The J gene is TRBJ2-7, the V gene TRBV7-9; the D gene could be TRBD1 or TRBD2 (5 bases each). From germline, CDR1 is SEHNR and CDR2 FQNEAQ (reference sequence). Between the trimmed V and J ends, which lost 5 bases and 6 bases, there was a span of 14 bases. This CDR3 has 13 residues. CDR3 sequence: CASSPAGTGEQYF. The CDR3 DNA reads as TGTGCCAGCAGCCCCGCAGGGACCGGCGAGCAGTACTTC. The full variable domain, its missing parts supplied by reference TRBV7-9 and TRBJ2-7, is DTGVSQNPRHKITKRGQNVTFRCDPISEHNRLYWYRQTLGQGPEFLTYFQNEAQLEKSRLLSDRFSAERPKGSFSTLEIQRTEQGDSAMYLCASSPAGTGEQYFGPGTRLTVT.

The genes are TRBV20-1 and TRBJ1-2, with D possibly being TRBD1 (6 bases). Germline V CDR1 and CDR2: DFQATT, SNEGSKA (reference sequence). There are 12 residues in the CDR3. V was cut by 3 bases and J by 6 bases, with 11 bases left in between. This chain's CDR3 is CSARVSGDGYTF. As DNA, the CDR3 is TGCAGTGCTAGGGTCTCAGGGGATGGCTACACCTTC.

By share, this clonotype counts as medium-sized (0.01 to 0.1%). The V and J genes are TRBV7-2 and TRBJ1-1; D gene uncertain. The germline CDR1 and CDR2 sequences are SGHTA and FQGNSA. V lost 1 base and J 0 bases, leaving 9 bases between the germline ends. The CDR3 extends over 15 amino acids. In DNA, the CDR3 is TGTGCCAGCAGCTTAGGACGCCTCATGAACACTGAAGCTTTCTTT. Its translation: CASSLGRLMNTEAFF.

This clonotype is medium-sized (0.01 to 0.1%) within its sample. The V and J genes are TRBV7-9 and TRBJ1-1; the D is unclear. This CDR3 has 14 amino acids. Germline V gene data show CDR1 as SEHNR and CDR2 as FQNEAQ (reference sequence). V lost 5 bases and J 1 base, leaving 11 bases between the germline ends. The DNA for the CDR3 is TGTGCCAGCAGCCAGACGACATGGAACACTGAAGCTTTCTTT. Amino acids: CASSQTTWNTEAFF.

This clonotype was detected a few times. This sequence may be a read error, since a much larger clone differs from it by one base. The chain couples TRBV7-9 to TRBJ2-2; D unclear. Germline loops: CDR1 SEHNR, CDR2 FQNEAQ (reference sequence). V was trimmed by 1 base and J by 3 bases, leaving 9 bases between them. The CDR3 sequence is 15 residues long. The CDR3 DNA reads TGTGCCAGCAGCTTAGTAGGCACTTACACCGGGGAGCTGTTTTTT. Its translation is CASSLVGTYTGELFF.

This clonotype was seen a few times. The chain links TRBV4-1 to TRBJ1-1, with D tentatively TRBD1 (5 bases). Between the trimmed V and J ends, which lost 1 base and 3 bases, there was a span of 12 bases. Germline-derived CDR1 and CDR2 are MGHRA and YSYEKL. CDR3 size: 15 residues. The chain's CDR3 is CASSQVGGWDTEAFF. CDR3 nucleotide sequence: TGCGCCAGCAGCCAAGTGGGGGGATGGGACACTGAAGCTTTCTTT.